Listed below are T cell receptor beta chains from one sample, sequenced in a study of control samples from healthy donors and cancer patients. Data came from immunoSEQ multiplex PCR; TCRdb stores just in-frame clones and leaves some out. Among around 80,000 clones listed, approximately 94% were seen once. Sequenced sample: blood. These receptors all come from a woman aged 25 to 39 in good health. Each CDR3 is given with its conserved first and last residue. The D gene is left open where the match is weak. Clone sizes are given selectively: once, few, many, or a class where the clone is expanded.

V: TRBV11-2
D: -
length: 13
J: TRBJ1-2
size: -
CDR3: CASSLAPLNGYTF
DNA: TGTGCCAGCAGCTTAGCCCCTCTTAATGGCTACACCTTC

V: TRBV6-5
D: TRBD1
length: 12
J: TRBJ1-1
size: -
CDR3: CASSQGDTEAFF
DNA: TGTGCCAGCAGCCAGGGGGACACTGAAGCTTTCTTT

V: TRBV19
D: TRBD1
length: 16
J: TRBJ1-1
size: -
CDR3: CASSPAGGQVYRDAFF
DNA: TGTGCCAGTAGTCCCGCGGGGGGACAGGTGTACCGGGATGCTTTCTTT

V: TRBV4-1
D: -
length: 12
J: TRBJ1-1
size: -
CDR3: CASSQVGTEAFF
DNA: TGCGCCAGCAGCCAAGTGGGCACTGAAGCTTTCTTT

V: TRBV2
D: -
length: 14
J: TRBJ1-1
size: -
CDR3: CASRSDRGNTEAFF
DNA: TGTGCCAGCAGGTCCGACAGAGGGAACACTGAAGCTTTCTTT

V: TRBV5-4
D: -
length: 13
J: TRBJ1-2
size: -
CDR3: CASSDDGDYGYTF
DNA: TGTGCCAGCAGCGACGACGGAGACTATGGCTACACCTTC

V: TRBV19
D: -
length: 15
J: TRBJ2-4
size: -
CDR3: CASSPRGVGENIQYF
DNA: TGTGCCAGTAGTCCGAGGGGGGTCGGGGAAAACATTCAGTACTTC

V: TRBV11-3
D: TRBD2
length: 14
J: TRBJ2-5
size: -
CDR3: CASSSTLAGETQYF
DNA: TGTGCCAGCAGCTCAACATTAGCGGGGGAGACCCAGTACTTC

V: TRBV3-1/TRBV3-2
D: -
length: 15
J: TRBJ1-5
size: -
CDR3: CASSQGPYSNQPQHF
DNA: TGTGCCAGCAGCCAAGGACCCTATAGCAATCAGCCCCAGCATTTT

V: TRBV24-1
D: -
length: 12
J: TRBJ1-2
size: -
CDR3: CATAGEDYGYTF
DNA: TGTGCCACTGCAGGGGAGGACTATGGCTACACCTTC

V: TRBV2
D: -
length: 10
J: TRBJ1-2
size: once
CDR3: CAGYGNGYTF
DNA: TGTGCCGGCTACGGGAATGGCTACACCTTC

V: TRBV2
D: -
length: 13
J: TRBJ2-5
size: -
CDR3: CASSETVGETQYF
DNA: TGTGCCAGCAGTGAGACAGTCGGAGAGACCCAGTACTTC

V: TRBV6-1
D: TRBD1
length: 15
J: TRBJ1-2
size: -
CDR3: CASSRTGGPNYGYTF
DNA: TGTGCCAGCAGTCGGACAGGGGGACCCAACTATGGCTACACCTTC

V: TRBV20-1
D: -
length: 11
J: TRBJ1-1
size: -
CDR3: CSSGMSAEAFF
DNA: TGCAGCTCGGGTATGTCCGCTGAAGCTTTCTTT

V: TRBV12-3/TRBV12-4
D: -
length: 12
J: TRBJ1-2
size: -
CDR3: CASSPYQGGYTF
DNA: TGTGCCAGCAGCCCTTATCAGGGTGGCTACACCTTC

V: TRBV27
D: -
length: 14
J: TRBJ2-2
size: -
CDR3: CASRTVSDTGELFF
DNA: TGTGCCAGCAGGACAGTTAGCGACACCGGGGAGCTGTTTTTT

V: TRBV5-1
D: TRBD1
length: 15
J: TRBJ1-6
size: -
CDR3: CASRGGDRFNSPLHF
DNA: TGCGCCAGCAGGGGGGGGGACAGGTTTAATTCACCCCTCCACTTT

V: TRBV9
D: -
length: 14
J: TRBJ1-1
size: -
CDR3: CASNEGEGYTEAFF
DNA: TGTGCCAGCAACGAGGGGGAGGGGTACACTGAAGCTTTCTTT

V: TRBV12-3/TRBV12-4
D: -
length: 11
J: TRBJ2-2
size: few
CDR3: CASSLRGELFF
DNA: TGTGCCAGCAGTTTGAGGGGGGAGCTGTTTTTT

V: TRBV7-6
D: TRBD1
length: 14
J: TRBJ2-1
size: -
CDR3: CASSLLTGDHEQFF
DNA: TGTGCCAGCAGCTTACTGACAGGGGACCATGAGCAGTTCTTC

V: TRBV7-7
D: TRBD2
length: 15
J: TRBJ2-5
size: -
CDR3: CASSLAGTLQETQYF
DNA: TGTGCTAGCAGCTTAGCGGGGACTCTACAAGAGACCCAGTACTTC

V: TRBV19
D: -
length: 16
J: TRBJ1-6
size: -
CDR3: CASSPQVGQSDSPLHF
DNA: TGTGCCAGTAGCCCCCAGGTAGGACAGTCGGATTCACCCCTCCACTTT

V: TRBV11-2
D: TRBD2
length: 17
J: TRBJ2-5
size: -
CDR3: CASSLGGLAGDQETQYF
DNA: TGTGCCAGCAGCTTAGGAGGACTAGCGGGGGACCAAGAGACCCAGTACTTC

V: TRBV6-5
D: -
length: 15
J: TRBJ1-2
size: -
CDR3: CASGTEPTGAYGYTF
DNA: TGTGCCAGCGGCACGGAACCCACGGGAGCCTATGGCTACACCTTC

V: TRBV2
D: TRBD2
length: 14
J: TRBJ2-1
size: -
CDR3: CASSAVSGGARQFF
DNA: TGTGCCAGCAGTGCGGTTAGCGGGGGGGCCAGGCAGTTCTTC

V: TRBV2
D: -
length: 13
J: TRBJ1-1
size: -
CDR3: CASREQGNTEAFF
DNA: TGTGCCAGCAGGGAACAGGGGAACACTGAAGCTTTCTTT

V: TRBV4-1
D: -
length: 15
J: TRBJ2-1
size: -
CDR3: CASSRTPGVSDEQFF
DNA: TGCGCCAGCAGCCGAACGCCAGGGGTTTCGGATGAGCAGTTCTTC

V: TRBV6-2/TRBV6-3
D: -
length: 14
J: TRBJ1-1
size: -
CDR3: CASSYSSRGTEAFF
DNA: TGTGCCAGCAGTTACTCTTCTAGGGGCACTGAAGCTTTCTTT

V: TRBV7-8
D: -
length: 15
J: TRBJ2-6
size: -
CDR3: CASSLRHSGANVLTF
DNA: TGTGCCAGCAGCTTACGGCACTCTGGGGCCAACGTCCTGACTTTC

V: TRBV4-1
D: -
length: 15
J: TRBJ1-1
size: -
CDR3: CASSQLRQQSGLSFF
DNA: TGCGCCAGCAGCCAATTGAGGCAACAGTCAGGGCTTTCTTTCTTT

V: TRBV4-1
D: -
length: 18
J: TRBJ1-6
size: once
CDR3: CASSQTSAASSYNSPLHF
DNA: TGCGCCAGCAGCCAAACCTCGGCCGCAAGCTCCTATAATTCACCCCTCCACTTT

V: TRBV12-3/TRBV12-4
D: -
length: 12
J: TRBJ1-1
size: once
CDR3: CASSSGNAEAFF
DNA: TGTGCCAGCAGTTCGGGGAACGCTGAAGCTTTCTTT

V: TRBV24-1
D: -
length: 16
J: TRBJ1-4
size: -
CDR3: CATGTGNWLTNEKLFF
DNA: TGTGCCACCGGAACAGGGAATTGGCTAACTAATGAAAAACTGTTTTTT